This T cell receptor (beta chain) was recovered during a study of blood T cell repertoires in COVID-19 (dated by TCRdb to 2018 to 2021). Regarding the study in general: The collaborator samples originated in the United States, Italy and Spain and spanned the acute and convalescent phases of COVID-19. The material from the prospective study consisted of cDNA or gDNA derived from T cells, B-cell-depleted T cells, or PBMCs. Subjects who had been exposed to COVID-19, were actively infected with it, or had recovered from it provided the deeply sampled blood TCRbeta repertoires that made up the dataset. A freely available public database, intended as a resource for researchers studying the immune response to SARS-CoV-2, is where the repertoires were released. The samples were drawn from two sources: the first 160 participants of the ongoing ImmuneRACE study, and 1,000 to 1,500 subjects contributed by 6 global collaborators. Nearly every sample came with metadata listing a de-identified subject ID, COVID-19 status, age in years and sex. Where available, HLA class I and class II types were obtained from metadata supplied by the sample provider rather than from assay-based typing.

General conclusions and limits of the study: The amount of clinical and demographic metadata varied by source and participant and was provided uncurated.

A note on this clone: The antigen it recognizes is unknown. The record has no base qualities; no much larger clone is one base away.

Each collaborating institution followed its own protocols to collect whole blood in K2EDTA tubes. For TCRbeta analysis, collaborators shipped samples as frozen whole blood, isolated PBMCs, or DNA extracted from either of those sample types. The immunoSEQ Assay, a bias-controlled multiplex PCR, was used to amplify TCRbeta CDR3 regions from genomic DNA. For the original study's pipeline: The number of nucleated cells in each sample was estimated by amplification of reference gene primers within the assay. To quantify the absolute abundance of each unique TCRbeta CDR3 rearrangement, sequence reads were collapsed and filtered. For each sample, productive Simpson clonality was calculated as the square root of Simpson's diversity index across productive rearrangements. As stored in TCRdb, this immuneACCESS dataset retains in-frame rearrangements with V and J assigned. A fraction of the clones does not appear; measured against another copy, unresolved V genes explain less than half of the discrepancy, and the remainder lacks a known reason. D and trimming come from the DNA, and the V and J calls and clone size come from that table. Recorded for this sample are over 75,000 clones; about nine tenths of them occurred a single time. The top ten clones comprise approximately 1.5% of the sample.

CDR1 and CDR2, per the germline V gene, are KGHSH and LQKENI. The junction shows trimming of 0 bases on V and 8 bases on J, plus 16 bases between the germline ends. The CDR3, cysteine through phenylalanine, is 15 amino acids long. The retained sequence is limited to the CDR3, 45 bases, with the frame set at the first base. The rearrangement joined TRBV18 to TRBJ1-1; TRBD1 is perhaps the D gene, given 6 matching bases. The TCR comes from a human donor with active COVID-19. The donor label of this sample is uncertain. Material: peripheral blood. CDR3 protein: CASSPPWGRGREAFF. The nucleotides read TGTGCCAGCTCACCACCCTGGGGGCGAGGTAGGGAAGCTTTCTTT.